The T cell receptor beta chain under discussion was sequenced for a study of T cell clonality in common variable immunodeficiency. Broader study findings: Authors noted CVID clonality's cause needs subpopulation repertoire sequencing. Patient heterogeneity in the CVID cohort limited correlations between repertoire features and clinical complications. Fewer deletions and N-nucleotide insertions were reportedly seen in common variable immunodeficiency TCR beta sequences.

Regarding this clone: The antigen is unknown. The CDR3 extends 3 residues past the end of the read, so its final part is completed from the germline J gene.

CVID meant reduced serum IgG, IgA and/or IgM plus specific antibody deficiency. The CDR3 runs to 12 residues. V dropped 1 base and J dropped 7; count of bases not matched to a gene: 3. The V gene's germline CDR1 is GTSNPN and CDR2 SVGIG (reference sequence). TCRdb keeps only in-frame clones here, not all; method: immunoSEQ multiplex PCR. This sample includes fewer than 25,000 clones with no singletons; its ten biggest clones take up 6% to 7%. The sample taken for sequencing was peripheral blood mononuclear cells. The sequence came from a human donor with common variable immunodeficiency. The chain joins TRBV30 to TRBJ2-5, with 7 bases fitting TRBD2. CDR3 DNA, as far as it was read: TGTGCCTGGAGTGACGCGGGGGTGACC. It specifies CAWSDAGVT. The entire CDR3 protein reads CAWSDAGVTQYF. The full variable domain, completed using reference TRBV30 and TRBJ2-5, is SQTIHQWPATLVQPVGSPLSLECTVEGTSNPNLYWYRQAAGRGLQLLFYSVGIGQISSEVPQNLSASRPQDRQFILSSKKLLLSDSGFYLCAWSDAGVTQYFGPGTRLLVL.